The next 22 T cell receptor beta chains were all read from a single sample in a study of persistence of HIV-infected CD4 T cells. This was the immunoSEQ version 4 assay in survey mode. The table came from immunoSEQ multiplex PCR; TCRdb's copy has only in-frame clones and leaves some out. The data show tens of thousands of clones, around 80% seen once. Antigens for these TCRs are unknown. Cells were stimulated with CMV-infected fibroblast lysates at 8 to 10 ug/mL. Memory cells lacking CD40L and CD69 with high CD45RO were sorted. Sequencing was performed on CD4+ T cells sorted from PBMCs after roughly 20-hour stimulation, taken from a patient who received antiretroviral therapy. These TCRs come from an adult man with HIV who was CMV-seropositive.

This clone was seen a handful of times. The genes are TRBV19 and TRBJ1-1, with D unclear. Trimming removed 9 bases from V and 2 bases from J, with 10 bases in between. This CDR3 comprises 12 residues. From germline, CDR1 is LNHDA and CDR2 SQIVND (reference sequence). In nucleotides, the CDR3 is TGTGCCAGCGGCCGCCGAAACACTGAAGCTTTCTTT. Encoded protein: CASGRRNTEAFF.

The rearrangement links TRBV7-3 to TRBJ1-6, with 12 bases aligning to TRBD1. The V and J ends lost 5 bases and 10 bases, in that order; junction bases with no gene match: 3. The CDR3 spans 14 residues. Germline V gives CDR1 SGHTA, CDR2 FQGTGA. CDR3 DNA: TGTGCCAGCAGCCGAGGGACAGGGGGCTCACCCCTCCACTTT. It specifies CASSRGTGGSPLHF.

The V call is TRBV6-1, the J call TRBJ1-2, with D uncertain. The V and J ends lost 4 bases and 3 bases respectively, with 18 bases between them. The CDR3 length is 16 residues. Germline V gene data show CDR1 as MNHNS and CDR2 as SASEGT. CDR3 coding DNA: TGTGCCAGCAGTGTCAATCCAATGAGTATTCACTATGGCTACACCTTC. Translating it yields CASSVNPMSIHYGYTF.

This clone appeared a few times. This chain links TRBV2 with TRBJ1-2; 9 nucleotides line up with TRBD1. The V segment lost 6 bases and the J segment 8 bases; nucleotides outside the gene matches: 7. CDR3 size: 13 residues. Germline V gene data show CDR1 as SNHLY and CDR2 as FYNNEI. CDR3 nucleotides: TGTGCCAGCAGCCCGGACAGGGGTAGCGGCTACACCTTC. Its translation: CASSPDRGSGYTF.

The chain joins TRBV2 to TRBJ2-7, with 10 bases matching TRBD1. Germline CDR1 reads SNHLY; CDR2 reads FYNNEI. V lost 6 bases, J lost 5 bases, and 13 bases stayed unmatched. The CDR3 runs 16 residues. CDR3 amino acids: CASRADRGLSIHEQYF. The CDR3 coding sequence is TGTGCCAGCAGAGCCGACAGGGGGCTGAGTATTCACGAGCAGTACTTC.

This clone turned up a few times. The chain is built from TRBV6-1 and TRBJ1-3, with D possibly TRBD1 on 5 matching bases. Trimming took 2 bases from V and 10 from J, leaving 15 bases between them. In germline, CDR1 is MNHNS, CDR2 SASEGT. The CDR3 contains 14 residues. Here the CDR3 DNA reads TGTGCCAGCAGTGAATTACAGGTCCTCGTAACCATATATTTT. Translated, it gives CASSELQVLVTIYF.

This chain joins TRBV12-3 or TRBV12-4 and TRBJ2-7; TRBD1 aligns across 9 bases. This CDR3 has 13 amino acids. The ends lost 3 bases at V and 4 bases at J; junction bases unmatched: 1. The CDR3 loop reads CASSLGTGYEQYF. CDR3 DNA sequence: TGTGCCAGCAGTTTGGGGACAGGGTACGAGCAGTACTTC.

The chain joins TRBV7-2 to TRBJ2-6, with 8 bases aligning to TRBD1. The V and J ends lost 1 base and 1 base, in that order; junction bases with no gene match: 3. This CDR3 has 17 residues. The germline V gene encodes CDR1 SGHTA and CDR2 FQGNSA. CDR3 loop: CASSLGTGISGANVLTF. DNA for the CDR3: TGTGCCAGCAGCTTAGGGACAGGGATTTCTGGGGCCAACGTCCTGACTTTC.

The CDR3 DNA is TGTGCCAGCTCCCCTCTGCGGGAAGCTAACTATGGCTACACCTTC. It yields the protein CASSPLREANYGYTF. The chain carries TRBV18 and TRBJ1-2; D is ambiguous. The CDR3 contains 15 residues. CDR1 and CDR2 from the germline V gene are KGHSH and LQKENI. Trimming took 6 bases from V and 0 from J, leaving 14 bases between them. Full variable domain (rest looked up from reference TRBV18 and TRBJ1-2): NAGVMQNPRHLVRRRGQEARLRCSPMKGHSHVYWYRQLPEEGLKFMVYLQKENIIDESGMPKERFSAEFPKEGPSILRIQQVVRGDSAAYFCASSPLREANYGYTFGSGTRLTVV.

This rearrangement joins TRBV6-5 to TRBJ1-1, with D uncertain. CDR3 length equals 11 residues. Trimming removed 7 bases at V and 0 bases at J, with 3 bases between. Looked up from germline, CDR1 is MNHEY and CDR2 is SVGAGI. The CDR3 spells CASTVNTEAFF. Written as DNA, the CDR3 is TGTGCCAGCACAGTGAACACTGAAGCTTTCTTT.

This clone was detected only a few times. The V call is TRBV3-1 (or the pseudogene TRBV3-2), the J call TRBJ1-4; no clear D gene. Trimming took off 0 bases at V and 4 bases at J, with 3 bases between the two ends. The CDR3 has 13 amino acids. CDR1 is LGHDT and CDR2 is YNNKEL in the germline V gene (reference sequence). CDR3 bases: TGTGCCAGCAGCCAAGATTTTAATGAAAAACTGTTTTTT. Protein: CASSQDFNEKLFF.

This clone occurred a few times. V and J are TRBV25-1 and TRBJ2-2; D unresolved. The V and J ends lost 7 bases and 3 bases respectively, with 6 bases between them. There are 12 residues in the CDR3. Germline V gene data show CDR1 as MGHDK and CDR2 as SYGVNS. The CDR3 DNA reads TGTGCCAGCACAAGGTACACCGGGGAGCTGTTTTTT. Its translation is CASTRYTGELFF. Full variable domain (missing parts from reference TRBV25-1 and TRBJ2-2): EADIYQTPRYLVIGTGKKITLECSQTMGHDKMYWYQQDPGMELHLIHYSYGVNSTEKGDLSSESTVSRIRTEHFPLTLESARPSHTSQYLCASTRYTGELFFGEGSRLTVL.

The chain's CDR3 is CASSPTPTNEKLFF. The CDR3 region has the DNA TGTGCCAGCTCACCGACTCCAACTAATGAAAAACTGTTTTTT. The chain joins TRBV18 to TRBJ1-4; D unclear. V was cut by 3 bases and J by 0 bases, with 5 bases left in between. The CDR3 sequence is 14 residues long. CDR1 and CDR2 from the germline V gene are KGHSH and LQKENI.

The rearrangement joins TRBV6-1 to TRBJ2-7; TRBD1 matches 8 bases. The CDR3 consists of 18 residues. From germline, CDR1 is MNHNS and CDR2 SASEGT. The V and J ends lost 4 bases and 4 bases, in that order; junction bases with no gene match: 18. CDR3 nucleotides: TGTGCCAGCAGTGGCAGGACAGGGTCCCCTACTGACTTTTACGAGCAGTACTTC. Translating gives CASSGRTGSPTDFYEQYF.

The J gene is TRBJ2-3, the V gene TRBV3-1 (or the pseudogene TRBV3-2); D is unclear. CDR1 is LGHDT and CDR2 is YNNKEL in the germline V gene (reference sequence). The CDR3 length is 12 residues. Trimming pared 4 bases from V and 5 bases from J, leaving 7 bases between. The CDR3 reads CASSPRIDTQYF. The CDR3, as DNA: TGTGCCAGCAGCCCCAGGATAGATACGCAGTATTTT.

The V call is TRBV28, the J call TRBJ2-7; D call uncertain. This CDR3 spans 14 amino acids. CDR1 and CDR2 (germline): MDHEN, SYDVKM. V was trimmed by 6 bases and J by 0 bases, leaving 12 bases between them. The CDR3 here is CASSSPSVSYEQYF. The CDR3 nucleotides read TGTGCCAGCAGCTCGCCTTCCGTCTCCTACGAGCAGTACTTC. Combining the CDR3 with reference TRBV28 and TRBJ2-7 gives the whole variable domain DVKVTQSSRYLVKRTGEKVFLECVQDMDHENMFWYRQDPGLGLRLIYFSYDVKMKEKGDIPEGYSVSREKKERFSLILESASTNQTSMYLCASSSPSVSYEQYFGPGTRLTVT.

V and J are TRBV2 and TRBJ1-5; the D is unclear. Germline CDR1 SNHLY, CDR2 FYNNEI. V lost 5 bases and J lost 0, with 5 bases in between. The CDR3 spans 13 residues. The CDR3 protein is CASSRGSNQPQHF. CDR3 nucleotides: TGTGCCAGCAGTCGGGGTAGCAATCAGCCCCAGCATTTT.

This chain links TRBV28 with TRBJ2-3; D might be TRBD2 (5 bases). The CDR3 is made up of 13 amino acids. V lost 4 bases to trimming and J lost 4 bases, with 9 bases between them. CDR1 and CDR2 from the germline V gene are MDHEN and SYDVKM. The CDR3 bases are TGTGCCAGCAGTTCTACTAGGCCAGATACGCAGTATTTT. Translation gives CASSSTRPDTQYF.

The chain employs TRBV27 and TRBJ2-2; D gene unclear. In germline, CDR1 is MNHEY, CDR2 SMNVEV (reference sequence). This CDR3 is built from 14 residues. The V end was cut by 2 bases, the J end by 1 base, with 5 bases between. CDR3 protein: CASSLRQNTGELFF. The CDR3 bases are TGTGCCAGCAGTTTACGGCAGAACACCGGGGAGCTGTTTTTT.

In nucleotides, the CDR3 is TGCGCCAGCAGCTTGGAACGGGGCGTTTGGACAGATACGCAGTATTTT. Its translation: CASSLERGVWTDTQYF. This chain links TRBV5-1 with TRBJ2-3; D possibly uses TRBD1 or TRBD2 (5 bases each). The germline gives CDR1 SGHRS, CDR2 YFSETQ. V was pared by 0 bases and J by 3 bases, with 14 bases between. This CDR3 has 16 residues.

This clone was observed a single time. The rearrangement joins TRBV10-3 to TRBJ2-7; D remains unclear. Germline assignment: CDR1 ENHRY and CDR2 SYGVKD. V shed 8 bases and J shed 3 bases, with 8 bases lying between them. This CDR3 is 11 amino acids long. The CDR3 bases are TGTGCCATCGGCCTGGGCTACGAGCAGTACTTC. Its translation: CAIGLGYEQYF.

V usage is TRBV28 and J usage is TRBJ1-2, with D possibly being TRBD1 (6 bases). The CDR3 has 14 amino acids. Trimming removed 10 bases at V and 0 bases at J, with 15 bases between. From germline, CDR1 is MDHEN and CDR2 SYDVKM. CDR3 coding DNA: TGTGCCACCGATACAGGGCCGGCTAACTATGGCTACACCTTC. Translation: CATDTGPANYGYTF.